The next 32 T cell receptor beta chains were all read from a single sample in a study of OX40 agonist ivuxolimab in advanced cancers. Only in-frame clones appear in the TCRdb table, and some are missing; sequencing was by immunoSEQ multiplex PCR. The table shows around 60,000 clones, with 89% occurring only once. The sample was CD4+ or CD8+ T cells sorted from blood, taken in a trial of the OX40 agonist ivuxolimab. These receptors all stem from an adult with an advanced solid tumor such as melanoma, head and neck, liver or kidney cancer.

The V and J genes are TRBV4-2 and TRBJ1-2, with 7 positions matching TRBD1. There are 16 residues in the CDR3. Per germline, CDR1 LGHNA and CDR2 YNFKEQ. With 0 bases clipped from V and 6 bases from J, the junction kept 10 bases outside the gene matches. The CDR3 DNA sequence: TGTGCCAGCAGCCAAGATGAGAGGGACACAGGGGATGGCTACACCTTC. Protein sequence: CASSQDERDTGDGYTF.

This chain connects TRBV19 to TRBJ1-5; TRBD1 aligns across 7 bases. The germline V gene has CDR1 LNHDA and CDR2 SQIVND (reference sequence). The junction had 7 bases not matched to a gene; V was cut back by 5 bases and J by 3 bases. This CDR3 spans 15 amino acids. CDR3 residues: CASSPRQGLNQPQHF. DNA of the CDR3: TGTGCCAGTAGTCCCAGACAGGGTCTCAATCAGCCCCAGCATTTT.

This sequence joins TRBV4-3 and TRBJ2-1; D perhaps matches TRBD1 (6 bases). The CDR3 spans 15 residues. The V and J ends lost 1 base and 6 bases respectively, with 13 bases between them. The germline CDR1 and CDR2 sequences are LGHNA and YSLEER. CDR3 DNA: TGCGCCAGCAGCCAAGCTGCAGGGGTTACCAATGAGCAGTTCTTC. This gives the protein CASSQAAGVTNEQFF.

The CDR3 protein is CASSLWETSVSTDTQYF. In DNA form, the CDR3 reads TGTGCCAGCAGTTTATGGGAAACTAGCGTTAGCACAGATACGCAGTATTTT. The chain is built from TRBV28 and TRBJ2-3; 7 bases are shared with TRBD2. This CDR3 region has 17 residues. Per the germline V gene, CDR1 is MDHEN and CDR2 is SYDVKM. J lost 0 bases, V lost 0 bases, and 6 bases had no gene match.

The CDR3 sequence is CASSQVPSTEAFF. CDR3 coding DNA: TGTGCCAGCAGCCAGGTCCCAAGCACTGAAGCTTTCTTT. The rearrangement joins TRBV7-9 to TRBJ1-1, with unresolved D. CDR3 size: 13 residues. Germline values: CDR1 SEHNR, CDR2 FQNEAQ (reference sequence). Between the trimmed V and J ends, which lost 5 bases and 4 bases, there was a span of 11 bases. The whole variable domain, filled in from reference TRBV7-9 and TRBJ1-1, reads DTGVSQNPRHKITKRGQNVTFRCDPISEHNRLYWYRQTLGQGPEFLTYFQNEAQLEKSRLLSDRFSAERPKGSFSTLEIQRTEQGDSAMYLCASSQVPSTEAFFGQGTRLTVV.

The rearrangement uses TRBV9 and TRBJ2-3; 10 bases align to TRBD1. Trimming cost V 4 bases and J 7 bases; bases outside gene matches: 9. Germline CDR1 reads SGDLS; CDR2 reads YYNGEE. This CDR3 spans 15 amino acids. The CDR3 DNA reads TGTGCCAGCAGCCCCTCGGGACAGGGGTGGAATACGCAGTATTTT. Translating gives CASSPSGQGWNTQYF.

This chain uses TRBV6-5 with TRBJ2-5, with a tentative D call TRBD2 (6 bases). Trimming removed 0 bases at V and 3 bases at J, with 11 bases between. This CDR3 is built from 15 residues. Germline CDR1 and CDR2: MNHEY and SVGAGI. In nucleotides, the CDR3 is TGTGCCAGCAGTTACTCGTCGGGAGCCGAAGAGACCCAGTACTTC. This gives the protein CASSYSSGAEETQYF.

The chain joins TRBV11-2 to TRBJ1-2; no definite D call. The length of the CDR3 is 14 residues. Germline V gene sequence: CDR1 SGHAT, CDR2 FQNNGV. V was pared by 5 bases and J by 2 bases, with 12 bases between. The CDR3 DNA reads TGTGCCAGCAGCGGACGGACGGAGAACTATGGCTACACCTTC. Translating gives CASSGRTENYGYTF.

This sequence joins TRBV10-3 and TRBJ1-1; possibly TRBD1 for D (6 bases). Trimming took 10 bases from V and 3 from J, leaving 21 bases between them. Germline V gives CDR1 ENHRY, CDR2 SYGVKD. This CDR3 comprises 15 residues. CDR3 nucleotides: TGTGCCACCCAGGAGACAGGCGGGCTGGACACTGAAGCTTTCTTT. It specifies CATQETGGLDTEAFF.

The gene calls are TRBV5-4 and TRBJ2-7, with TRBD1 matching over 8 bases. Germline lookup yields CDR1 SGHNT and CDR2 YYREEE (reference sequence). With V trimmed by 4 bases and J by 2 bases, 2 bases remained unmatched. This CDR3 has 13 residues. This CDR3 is CASSPGGAYEQYF. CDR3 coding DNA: TGTGCCAGCAGCCCAGGGGGCGCCTACGAGCAGTACTTC.

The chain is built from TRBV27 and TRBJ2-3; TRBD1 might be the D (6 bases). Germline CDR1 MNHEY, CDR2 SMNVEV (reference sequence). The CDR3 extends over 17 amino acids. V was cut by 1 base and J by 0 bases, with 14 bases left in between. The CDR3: CASSLYAWGLSTDTQYF. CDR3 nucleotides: TGTGCCAGCAGTTTATACGCTTGGGGGCTAAGCACAGATACGCAGTATTTT.

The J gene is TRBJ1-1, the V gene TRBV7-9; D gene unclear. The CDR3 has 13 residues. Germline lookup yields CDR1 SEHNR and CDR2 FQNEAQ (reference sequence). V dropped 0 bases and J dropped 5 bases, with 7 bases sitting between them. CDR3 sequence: CASSLAVGTEAFF. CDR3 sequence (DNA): TGTGCCAGCAGCTTAGCGGTCGGAACTGAAGCTTTCTTT.

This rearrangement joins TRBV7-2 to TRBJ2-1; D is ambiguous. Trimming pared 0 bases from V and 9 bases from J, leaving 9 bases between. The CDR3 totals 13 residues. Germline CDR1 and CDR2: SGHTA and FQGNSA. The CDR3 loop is CASSLASGSEQFF. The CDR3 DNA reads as TGTGCCAGCAGCTTAGCTTCCGGGTCTGAGCAGTTCTTC.

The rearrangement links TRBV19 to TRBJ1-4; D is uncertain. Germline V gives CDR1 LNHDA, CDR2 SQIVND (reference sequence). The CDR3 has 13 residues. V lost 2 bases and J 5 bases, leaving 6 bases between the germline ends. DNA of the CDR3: TGTGCCAGTAGTATATCGCAGAATGAAAAACTGTTTTTT. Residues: CASSISQNEKLFF.

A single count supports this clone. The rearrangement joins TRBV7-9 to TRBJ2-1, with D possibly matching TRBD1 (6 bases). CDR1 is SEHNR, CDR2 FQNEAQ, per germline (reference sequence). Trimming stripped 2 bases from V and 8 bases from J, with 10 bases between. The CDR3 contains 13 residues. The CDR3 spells CASSLSEGDEQFF. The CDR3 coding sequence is TGTGCCAGCAGCTTATCCGAGGGGGATGAGCAGTTCTTC.

CDR3 region: CASRPTSGSPSGSYNEQFF. CDR3 DNA: TGTGCCAGCAGGCCTACTAGCGGGAGCCCTTCGGGCTCCTACAATGAGCAGTTCTTC. This chain links TRBV11-2 with TRBJ2-1, with 11 bases matching TRBD2. V shed 6 bases and J 0 bases; nucleotides not matched to a gene: 13. The length of the CDR3 is 19 residues. The germline V gene encodes CDR1 SGHAT and CDR2 FQNNGV.

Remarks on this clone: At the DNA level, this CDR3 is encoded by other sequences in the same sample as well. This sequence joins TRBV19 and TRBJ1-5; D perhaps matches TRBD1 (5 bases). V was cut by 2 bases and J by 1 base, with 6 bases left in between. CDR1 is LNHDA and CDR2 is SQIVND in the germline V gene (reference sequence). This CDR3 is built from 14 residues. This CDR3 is CASSIRDSNQPQHF. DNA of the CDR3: TGTGCCAGTAGTATAAGGGACAGCAATCAGCCCCAGCATTTT.

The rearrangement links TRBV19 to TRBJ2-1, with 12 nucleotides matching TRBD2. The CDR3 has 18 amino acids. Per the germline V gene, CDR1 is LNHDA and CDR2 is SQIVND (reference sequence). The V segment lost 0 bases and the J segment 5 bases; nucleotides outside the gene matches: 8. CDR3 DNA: TGTGCCAGTAGTATAGATCCCCTAGCGGGAGGGTTCCACAATGAGCAGTTCTTC. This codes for CASSIDPLAGGFHNEQFF.

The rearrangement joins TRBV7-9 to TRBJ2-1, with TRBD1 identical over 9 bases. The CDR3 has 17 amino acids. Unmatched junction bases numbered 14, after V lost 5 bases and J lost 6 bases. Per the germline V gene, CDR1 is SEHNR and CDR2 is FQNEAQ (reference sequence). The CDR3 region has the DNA TGTGCCAGCAGCGCCGCATACAGGGGGCAAGTGAGCAATGAGCAGTTCTTC. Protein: CASSAAYRGQVSNEQFF. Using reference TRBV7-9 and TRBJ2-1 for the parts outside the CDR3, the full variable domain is DTGVSQNPRHKITKRGQNVTFRCDPISEHNRLYWYRQTLGQGPEFLTYFQNEAQLEKSRLLSDRFSAERPKGSFSTLEIQRTEQGDSAMYLCASSAAYRGQVSNEQFFGPGTRLTVL.

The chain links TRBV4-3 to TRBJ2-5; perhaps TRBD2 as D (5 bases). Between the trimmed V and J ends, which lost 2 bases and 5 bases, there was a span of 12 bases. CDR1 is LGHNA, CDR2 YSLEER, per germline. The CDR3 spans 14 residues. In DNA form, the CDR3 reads TGCGCCAGCAGCCAATTCCCGAGAGGGGAGACCCAGTACTTC. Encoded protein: CASSQFPRGETQYF.

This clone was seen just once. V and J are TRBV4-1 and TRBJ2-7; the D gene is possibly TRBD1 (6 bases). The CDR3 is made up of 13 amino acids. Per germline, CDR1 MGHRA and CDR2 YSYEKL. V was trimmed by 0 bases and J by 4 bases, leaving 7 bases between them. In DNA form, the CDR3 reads TGCGCCAGCAGCCAAGAACAGGGTTACGAGCAGTACTTC. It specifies CASSQEQGYEQYF.

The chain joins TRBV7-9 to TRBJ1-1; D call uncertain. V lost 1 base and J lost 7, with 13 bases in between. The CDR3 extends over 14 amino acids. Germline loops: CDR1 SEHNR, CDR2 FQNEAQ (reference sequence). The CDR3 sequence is CASSLVGSKVEAFF. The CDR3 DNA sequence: TGTGCCAGCAGCTTAGTGGGCAGCAAGGTTGAAGCTTTCTTT.

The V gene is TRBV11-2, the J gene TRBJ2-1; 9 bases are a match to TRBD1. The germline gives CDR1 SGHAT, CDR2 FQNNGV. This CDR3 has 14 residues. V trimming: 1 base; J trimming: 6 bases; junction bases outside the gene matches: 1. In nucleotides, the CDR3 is TGTGCCAGCAGCTTAGGGACAGGGGCCAATGAGCAGTTCTTC. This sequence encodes CASSLGTGANEQFF.

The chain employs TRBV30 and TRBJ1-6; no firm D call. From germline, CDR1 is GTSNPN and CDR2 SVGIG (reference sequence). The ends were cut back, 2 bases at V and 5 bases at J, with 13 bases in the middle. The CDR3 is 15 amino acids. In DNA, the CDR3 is TGTGCCTGGAGTTTTGGTACAGTCAATAATTCACCCCTCCACTTT. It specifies CAWSFGTVNNSPLHF.

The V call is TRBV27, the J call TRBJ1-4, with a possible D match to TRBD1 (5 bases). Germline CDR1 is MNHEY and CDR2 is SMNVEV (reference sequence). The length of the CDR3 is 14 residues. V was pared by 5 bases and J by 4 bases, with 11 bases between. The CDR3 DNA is TGTGCCAGCAGTCCCGACAGAGATAATGAAAAACTGTTTTTT. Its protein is CASSPDRDNEKLFF. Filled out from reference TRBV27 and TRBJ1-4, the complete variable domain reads EAQVTQNPRYLITVTGKKLTVTCSQNMNHEYMSWYRQDPGLGLRQIYYSMNVEVTDKGDVPEGYKVSRKEKRNFPLILESPSPNQTSLYFCASSPDRDNEKLFFGSGTQLSVL.

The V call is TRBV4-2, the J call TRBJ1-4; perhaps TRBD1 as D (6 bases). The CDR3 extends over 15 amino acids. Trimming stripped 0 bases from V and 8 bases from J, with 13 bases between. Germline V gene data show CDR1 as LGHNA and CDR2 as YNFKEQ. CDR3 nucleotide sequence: TGTGCCAGCAGCCAAGAAACAGGGCCTAGGGAAAAACTGTTTTTT. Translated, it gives CASSQETGPREKLFF.

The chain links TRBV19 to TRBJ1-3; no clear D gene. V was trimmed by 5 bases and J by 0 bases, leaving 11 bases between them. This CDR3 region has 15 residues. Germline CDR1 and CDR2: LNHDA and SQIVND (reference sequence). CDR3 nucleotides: TGTGCCAGTAGTTTAAACGTCGGCTCTGGAAACACCATATATTTT. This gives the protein CASSLNVGSGNTIYF.

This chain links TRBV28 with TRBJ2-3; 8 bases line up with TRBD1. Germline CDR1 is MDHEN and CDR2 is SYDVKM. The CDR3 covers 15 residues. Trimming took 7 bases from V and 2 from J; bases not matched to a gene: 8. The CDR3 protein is CASKTTGVITDTQYF. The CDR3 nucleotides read TGTGCCAGCAAAACGACAGGGGTCATCACAGATACGCAGTATTTT.

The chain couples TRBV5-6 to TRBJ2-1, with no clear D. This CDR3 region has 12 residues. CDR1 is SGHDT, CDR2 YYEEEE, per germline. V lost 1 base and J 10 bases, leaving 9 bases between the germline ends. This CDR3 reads CASSLNSYEQFF. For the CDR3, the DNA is TGTGCCAGCAGCTTGAATAGCTACGAGCAGTTCTTC. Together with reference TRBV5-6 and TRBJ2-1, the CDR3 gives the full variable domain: DAGVTQSPTHLIKTRGQQVTLRCSPKSGHDTVSWYQQALGQGPQFIFQYYEEEERQRGNFPDRFSGHQFPNYSSELNVNALLLGDSALYLCASSLNSYEQFFGPGTRLTVL.

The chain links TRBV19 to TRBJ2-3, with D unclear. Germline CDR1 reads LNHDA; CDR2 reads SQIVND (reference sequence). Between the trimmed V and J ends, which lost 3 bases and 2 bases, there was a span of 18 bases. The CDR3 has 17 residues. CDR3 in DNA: TGTGCCAGTAGTATCCACAGAGACCTACTCTTCACAGATACGCAGTATTTT. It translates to CASSIHRDLLFTDTQYF.

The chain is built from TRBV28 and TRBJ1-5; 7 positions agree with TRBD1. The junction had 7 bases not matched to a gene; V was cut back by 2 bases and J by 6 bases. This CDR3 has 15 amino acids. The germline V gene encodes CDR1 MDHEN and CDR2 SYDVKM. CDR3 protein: CASSLPLQGTQPQHF. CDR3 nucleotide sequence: TGTGCCAGCAGTTTACCCCTACAGGGGACTCAGCCCCAGCATTTT.

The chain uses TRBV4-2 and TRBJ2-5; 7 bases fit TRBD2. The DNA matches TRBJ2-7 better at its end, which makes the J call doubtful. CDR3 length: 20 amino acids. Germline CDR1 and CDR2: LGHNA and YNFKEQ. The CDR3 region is CASSHRTSTSPQRNAYEQYF. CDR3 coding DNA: TGTGCCAGCAGCCACCGCACCTCGACTAGCCCACAAAGGAATGCCTACGAGCAGTACTTC.